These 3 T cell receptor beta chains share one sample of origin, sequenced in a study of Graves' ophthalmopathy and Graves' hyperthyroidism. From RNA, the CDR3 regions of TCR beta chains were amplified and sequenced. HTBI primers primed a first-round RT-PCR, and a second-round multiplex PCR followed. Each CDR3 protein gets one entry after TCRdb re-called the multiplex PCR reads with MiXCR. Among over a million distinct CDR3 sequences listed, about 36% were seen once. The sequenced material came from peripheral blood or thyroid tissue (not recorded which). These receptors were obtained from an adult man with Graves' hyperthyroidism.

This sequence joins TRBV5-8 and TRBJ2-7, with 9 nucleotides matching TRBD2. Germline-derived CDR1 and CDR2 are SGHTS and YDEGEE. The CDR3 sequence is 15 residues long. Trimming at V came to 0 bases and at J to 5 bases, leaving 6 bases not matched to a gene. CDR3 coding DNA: TGTGCCAGCAGCTTGGTGCCGGGACTAGCAAACGAGCAGTACTTC. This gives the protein CASSLVPGLANEQYF.

The CDR3 reads CSAGLGYF. In DNA, the CDR3 is TGCAGTGCTGGTTTGGGGTACTTC. The chain links TRBV20-1 to TRBJ2-7; D unclear. Trimming took off 5 bases at V and 12 bases at J, with 8 bases between the two ends. The germline V gene has CDR1 DFQATT and CDR2 SNEGSKA (reference sequence). CDR3 size: 8 residues.

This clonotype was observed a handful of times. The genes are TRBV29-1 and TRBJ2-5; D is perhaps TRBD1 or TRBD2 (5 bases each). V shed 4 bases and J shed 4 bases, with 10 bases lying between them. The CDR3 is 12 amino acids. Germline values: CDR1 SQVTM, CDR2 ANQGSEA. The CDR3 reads CSVVGTGETQYF. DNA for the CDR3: TGCAGCGTTGTCGGGACGGGAGAGACCCAGTACTTC.